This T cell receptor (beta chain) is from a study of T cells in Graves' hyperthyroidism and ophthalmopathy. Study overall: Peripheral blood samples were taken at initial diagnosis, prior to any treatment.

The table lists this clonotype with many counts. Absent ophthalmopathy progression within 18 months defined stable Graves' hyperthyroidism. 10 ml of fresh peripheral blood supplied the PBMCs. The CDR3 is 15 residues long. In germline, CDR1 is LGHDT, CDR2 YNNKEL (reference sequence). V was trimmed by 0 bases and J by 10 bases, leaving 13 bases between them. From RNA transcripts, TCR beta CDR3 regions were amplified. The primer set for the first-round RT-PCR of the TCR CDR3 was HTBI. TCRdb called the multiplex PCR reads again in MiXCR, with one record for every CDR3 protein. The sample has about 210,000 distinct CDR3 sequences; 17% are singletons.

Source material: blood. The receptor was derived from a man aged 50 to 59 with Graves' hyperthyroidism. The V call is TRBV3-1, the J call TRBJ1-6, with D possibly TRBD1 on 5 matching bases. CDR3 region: CASSQEGQGGSPLHF. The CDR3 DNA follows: TGTGCCAGCAGCCAAGAGGGGCAGGGCGGGTCACCCCTCCACTTT.